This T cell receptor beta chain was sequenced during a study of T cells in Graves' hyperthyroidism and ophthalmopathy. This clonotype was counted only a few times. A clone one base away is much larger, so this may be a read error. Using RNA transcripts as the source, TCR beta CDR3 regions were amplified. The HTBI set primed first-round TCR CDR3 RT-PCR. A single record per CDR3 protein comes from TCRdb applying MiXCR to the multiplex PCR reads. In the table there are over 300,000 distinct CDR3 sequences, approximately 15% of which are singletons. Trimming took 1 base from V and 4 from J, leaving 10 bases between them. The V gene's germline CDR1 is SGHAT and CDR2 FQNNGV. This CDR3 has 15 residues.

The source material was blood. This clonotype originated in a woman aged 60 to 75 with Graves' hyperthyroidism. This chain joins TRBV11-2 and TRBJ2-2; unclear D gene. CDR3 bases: TGTGCCAGCAGCTTAGGCGCGACGAGCACCGGGGAGCTGTTTTTT. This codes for CASSLGATSTGELFF.